This TCR beta chain is from a study of blood T cell repertoires in COVID-19 (dated by TCRdb to the early 2020s). Some background on the complete study: The collaborator samples originated in the United States, Italy and Spain and spanned the acute and convalescent phases of COVID-19. The material from the prospective study consisted of cDNA or gDNA derived from T cells, B-cell-depleted T cells, or PBMCs. The dataset comprised deeply sampled blood TCRbeta repertoires from subjects exposed to, actively infected with, or recovered from COVID-19. The repertoires were released in a freely available public database intended as a resource for research on the immune response to SARS-CoV-2. Samples came from the ongoing ImmuneRACE study (first 160 participants) plus 1,254 subjects from 6 global collaborators. A de-identified subject ID, COVID-19 status, age in years and sex were almost always included in the sample metadata. Where HLA class I and class II types were available, the types were taken from metadata supplied by the sample provider, not from assay-based typing.

TCRbeta CDR3 regions were amplified from genomic DNA using the immunoSEQ Assay, a bias-controlled multiplex PCR. The paper's processing steps were these. The number of nucleated cells in each sample was estimated by amplification of reference gene primers within the assay. To quantify the absolute abundance of each unique TCRbeta CDR3 rearrangement, sequence reads were collapsed and filtered. For each sample, productive Simpson clonality was calculated as the square root of Simpson's diversity index over productive rearrangements. TCRdb provides this immuneACCESS table in a form limited to in-frame rearrangements. Some clones are lacking; in checked studies, under half of them reflect an unresolved V gene, and why the rest are absent is not known. D and trimming come from the DNA, and the V and J calls and clone size come from that table. The sample table lists approximately 250,000 clones, approximately 88% of them with a count of one. The biggest ten clones account for about 9.4% of the sample.

The junction shows trimming of 2 bases on V and 0 bases on J, plus 8 bases between the germline ends. The germline V gene supplies CDR1 SNHLY and CDR2 FYNNEI. From its cysteine to its phenylalanine, the CDR3 spans 14 amino acids. Just CDR3 DNA is preserved here, 42 bases in frame from base 1. Overall study results and their limits: The quantity of clinical and demographic metadata differed by source and by participant and was supplied without curation.

On this clone itself: Its binding antigen is unknown. Base qualities are not at hand, and no much larger clone is one base apart.

One collaborating source in Seattle enrolled patients while the patients were actively infected and followed the patients over time throughout the course of disease. The collaborating institutions used their own protocols to collect whole blood in K2EDTA tubes. For TCRbeta analysis, collaborators shipped samples as frozen whole blood, isolated PBMCs, or DNA extracted from either of those sample types. The material sequenced was peripheral blood. This TCR was sampled from a woman in her sixties or seventies with COVID-19, enrolled during active disease. The rearranged segments are TRBV2 and TRBJ2-7; possibly the D gene is TRBD2, per 5 matching bases. The CDR3 sequence is CASSERRGSYEQYF. The DNA is as follows: TGTGCCAGCAGTGAACGCCGGGGCTCCTACGAGCAGTACTTC.